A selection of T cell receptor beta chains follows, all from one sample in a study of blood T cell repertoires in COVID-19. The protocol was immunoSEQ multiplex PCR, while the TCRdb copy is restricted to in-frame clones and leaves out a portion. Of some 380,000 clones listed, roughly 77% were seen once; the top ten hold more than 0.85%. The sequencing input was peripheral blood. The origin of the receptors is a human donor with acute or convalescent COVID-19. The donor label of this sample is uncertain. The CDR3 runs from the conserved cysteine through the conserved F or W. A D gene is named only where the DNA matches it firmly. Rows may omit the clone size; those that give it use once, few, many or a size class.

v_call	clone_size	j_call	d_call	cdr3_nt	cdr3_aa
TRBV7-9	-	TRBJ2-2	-	TGTGCCAGCAGCAGCCGCAGTGGGGGCAGGATGAACACCGGGGAGCTGTTTTTT	CASSSRSGGRMNTGELFF
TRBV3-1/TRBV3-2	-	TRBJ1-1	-	TGTGCCAGCAGCCCCCGACAGAGGAGGGACACTGAAGCTTTCTTT	CASSPRQRRDTEAFF
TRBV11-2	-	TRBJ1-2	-	TGTGCCAGCAGCTTATCCGGGGGTGGCTACACCTTC	CASSLSGGGYTF
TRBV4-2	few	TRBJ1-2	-	TGTGCCAGCAGCCAAGTCGGGGAGGGCTACACCTTC	CASSQVGEGYTF
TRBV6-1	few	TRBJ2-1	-	TGTGCCAGCAGTGAAGGCACTTCTGGAAGGGGCGTGGAGCAGTTCTTC	CASSEGTSGRGVEQFF
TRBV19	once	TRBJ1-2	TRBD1	TGTGCCAGTACCCCGGGACAGGACAGAGCTAACTATGGCTACACCTTC	CASTPGQDRANYGYTF
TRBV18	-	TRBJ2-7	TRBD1	TGTGCCAGCTCACCGGGACAGTCCTACGAGCAGTACTTC	CASSPGQSYEQYF
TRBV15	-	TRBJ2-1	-	TGTGCCACCAGCACGGGCAGCGGAAGTAACAATGAGCAGTTCTTC	CATSTGSGSNNEQFF
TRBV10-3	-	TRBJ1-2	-	TGTGCCATCAGTGATAGTGGGAGGGGCCGATCCCAAAACTATGGCTACACCTTC	CAISDSGRGRSQNYGYTF
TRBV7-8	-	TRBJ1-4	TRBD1	TGTGCCAGCAGACATTCCAGGGGGCGTTTTACTAATGAAAAACTGTTTTTT	CASRHSRGRFTNEKLFF
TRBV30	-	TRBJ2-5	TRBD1	TGTGCCTGGAGTGTACACAGGGGGCTCCAAGAGACCCAGTACTTC	CAWSVHRGLQETQYF
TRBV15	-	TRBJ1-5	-	TGTGCCACCAGCAGGTCCGGGCGGGGGGGCAATCAGCCCCAGCATTTT	CATSRSGRGGNQPQHF
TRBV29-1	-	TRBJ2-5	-	TGCAGCGTTGAAGGGGGGGTTGGAGAGACCCAGTACTTC	CSVEGGVGETQYF
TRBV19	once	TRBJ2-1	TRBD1	TGTGCCAGTAGTATGAGGCGGACAGGGGAATTGGATGAGCAGTTCTTC	CASSMRRTGELDEQFF
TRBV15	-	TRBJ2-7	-	TGTGCCACCAGGTCTGCCACTAGCTCCTACGAGCAGTACTTC	CATRSATSSYEQYF
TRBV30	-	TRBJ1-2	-	TGTGCCTGGGCAGGGGACACCAATGGCTACACCTTC	CAWAGDTNGYTF
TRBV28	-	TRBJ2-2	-	TGTGCCAGCAGTTTCCGTTATAGCGGGGAGCTGTTTTTT	CASSFRYSGELFF
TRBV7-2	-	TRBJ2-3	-	TGTGCCAGCAGCTTAGATCTGCACTCCGATACGCAGTATTTT	CASSLDLHSDTQYF
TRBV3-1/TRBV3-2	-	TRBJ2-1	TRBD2	TGTGCCAGCAGCCAATGGGAGGGCTTGGGGGAGCAGTTCTTC	CASSQWEGLGEQFF
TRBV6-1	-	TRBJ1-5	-	TGTGCCAGCAGTGAAGGGGCGGGGTCCGTGGCCCAGCATTTT	CASSEGAGSVAQHF
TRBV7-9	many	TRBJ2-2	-	TGTGCCAGCAGCTCGAGCTGGAACACCGGGGAGCTGTTTTTT	CASSSSWNTGELFF
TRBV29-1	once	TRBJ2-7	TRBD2	TGCAGCGCCCGGGGGGGGTACGAGCAGTACTTC	CSARGGYEQYF
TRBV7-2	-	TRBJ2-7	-	TGTGCCAGCAGCTTAGTGGGGCCCGGGTACGAGCAGTACTTC	CASSLVGPGYEQYF
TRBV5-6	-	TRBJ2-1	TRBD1	TGTGCCAGCAGTTTGCGCTGGGACAGGTACAATGAGCAGTTCTTC	CASSLRWDRYNEQFF
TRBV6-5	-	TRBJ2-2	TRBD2	TGTGCCAGCAGTTACGCGGGAGACACCGGGGAGCTGTTTTTT	CASSYAGDTGELFF
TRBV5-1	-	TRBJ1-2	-	TGCGCCAGCAGCTTGGAAGGCGCGGGCTATGGCTACACCTTC	CASSLEGAGYGYTF
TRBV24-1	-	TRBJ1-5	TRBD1	TGTGCCACCAGTGTGGGGGACAGGGGAAGCAATCAGCCCCAGCATTTT	CATSVGDRGSNQPQHF
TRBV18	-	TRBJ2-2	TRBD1	TGTGCCAGCTCACCACTTTTATCGGGACAGGGGAACACCGGGGAGCTGTTTTTT	CASSPLLSGQGNTGELFF
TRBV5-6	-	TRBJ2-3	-	TGTGCCAGCAGCTTGAAGCCCACAGATACGCAGTATTTT	CASSLKPTDTQYF
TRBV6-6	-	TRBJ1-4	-	TGTGCCAGCAGTTACAGTCAGGGGAGTGAAAAACTGTTTTTT	CASSYSQGSEKLFF